This TCR beta chain was profiled in a study of T cells in localized non-small cell lung cancer. Study-level findings and limits: Sequencing involved a lone tumor region, leaving heterogeneity possible. Adjacent lung held a median around 56 of the top 100 tumor clones. Uninvolved adjacent lung showed higher T cell clonality than tumor.

Data came from immunoSEQ multiplex PCR; TCRdb stores just in-frame clones and leaves some out. This table holds fewer than 40,000 clones, about nine tenths found once. Worth noting for this clone: The target antigen is unknown.

Germline assignment: CDR1 LNHDA and CDR2 SQIVND (reference sequence). This CDR3 contains 13 residues. Trimming left V 1 base short and J 5 bases short, with 8 bases between. The source of this sequence is a male donor aged 60 or older with stage III lung adenocarcinoma. Sequencing used peripheral blood, obtained before any cancer treatment. The chain recombines TRBV19 with TRBJ2-5; a weak D match, TRBD2 (6 bases). The CDR3 loop reads CASSIGRAETQYF. CDR3 sequence (DNA): TGTGCCAGTAGTATAGGGAGGGCGGAGACCCAGTACTTC.